The 27 T cell receptor beta chains listed next were all sequenced from one sample in a study of cytomegalovirus exposure and HLA in healthy donors. The PCR used 60 Vbeta and 13 Jbeta primers. Repertoires were generated with immunoSEQ multiplex PCR, while TCRdb's copy carries only in-frame clones and drops some. This table has some 130,000 clones, more than 75% appearing once. The sequencing input was PBMCs. All receptors derive from a man younger than 45 in good health and CMV-seronegative.

The chain is built from TRBV28 and TRBJ2-1, with 9 bases identical to TRBD2. J lost 9 bases, V lost 2 bases, and 2 bases had no gene match. CDR3 length equals 13 residues. Looked up from germline, CDR1 is MDHEN and CDR2 is SYDVKM. CDR3 amino acids: CASSLVAGAEQFF. The CDR3 region has the DNA TGTGCCAGCAGTTTAGTAGCGGGAGCTGAGCAGTTCTTC.

This clone appeared once. The CDR3 DNA follows: TGCAGCGCCGACAGGGATAGCGCTGGAAACACCATATATTTT. Translation: CSADRDSAGNTIYF. The chain carries TRBV29-1 and TRBJ1-3, with TRBD1 identical over 7 bases. In germline, CDR1 is SQVTM, CDR2 ANQGSEA. The CDR3 is 14 residues long. V shed 7 bases, J shed 2 bases, and the junction held 8 bases outside the gene matches.

The gene calls are TRBV7-7 and TRBJ2-1, with TRBD2 matching 10 bases. This CDR3 has 15 amino acids. The J segment lost 3 bases and the V segment lost 5 bases, leaving 4 bases of the junction unmatched. CDR1 and CDR2 (germline): SSHAT, FNYEAQ (reference sequence). The CDR3 spells CASSIGTSDYNEQFF. CDR3 nucleotide sequence: TGTGCCAGCAGCATTGGGACTAGCGACTACAATGAGCAGTTCTTC.

CDR3 sequence: CAWSVLAGHEQYF. The CDR3 region has the DNA TGTGCCTGGAGTGTGCTAGCGGGGCACGAGCAGTACTTC. The gene calls are TRBV30 and TRBJ2-5; TRBD2 aligns across 9 bases. The DNA end favors TRBJ2-7, so the J call may be wrong. Germline CDR1 is GTSNPN and CDR2 is SVGIG (reference sequence). This CDR3 has 13 amino acids.

CDR3 DNA sequence: TGTGCCTGGAGTCCTCGACAGGGGGCTATTGAAAAACTGTTTTTT. This encodes CAWSPRQGAIEKLFF. The chain joins TRBV30 to TRBJ1-4; 10 bases are shared with TRBD1. CDR1 is GTSNPN and CDR2 is SVGIG in the germline V gene (reference sequence). Trimming removed 2 bases from V and 7 bases from J; junction bases left unmatched: 7. The CDR3 loop spans 15 amino acids.

This chain connects TRBV28 to TRBJ2-1; 10 bases are a match to TRBD1. With 6 bases clipped from V and 8 bases from J, the junction kept 4 bases outside the gene matches. CDR1 and CDR2 from the germline V gene are MDHEN and SYDVKM. CDR3 size: 13 residues. This CDR3 reads CASSRQGADEQFF. The CDR3 DNA is TGTGCCAGCAGCCGACAGGGGGCGGATGAGCAGTTCTTC.

A word on this clone: Other DNA sequences of this sample code for an identical CDR3. The chain is built from TRBV5-6 and TRBJ1-2; no firm D call. This CDR3 region has 12 residues. Germline V lookup: CDR1 SGHDT, CDR2 YYEEEE. Trimming shortened V by 4 bases and J by 4 bases, and 8 bases separated the two germline ends. CDR3 coding DNA: TGTGCCAGCAGCCCTGGCAGCTATGGCTACACCTTC. Protein sequence: CASSPGSYGYTF.

This chain uses TRBV18 with TRBJ1-2, with D possibly TRBD1 on 6 matching bases. Germline values: CDR1 KGHSH, CDR2 LQKENI. There are 14 residues in the CDR3. V lost 6 bases to trimming and J lost 5 bases, with 16 bases between them. CDR3 sequence (DNA): TGTGCCAGCTCCAATCGGACAGAAGAATATGGCTACACCTTC. Translated, it gives CASSNRTEEYGYTF.

The chain carries TRBV19 and TRBJ2-3; the D gene is possibly TRBD2 (5 bases). The CDR3 length is 15 residues. The V gene's germline CDR1 is LNHDA and CDR2 SQIVND (reference sequence). V was cut by 3 bases and J by 4 bases, with 14 bases left in between. The CDR3 sequence: CASSIGLAAADTQYF. The CDR3 DNA is TGTGCCAGTAGTATTGGTCTAGCCGCGGCAGATACGCAGTATTTT.

This chain joins TRBV30 and TRBJ2-1; D possibly corresponds to TRBD2 (5 bases). Germline CDR1 and CDR2: GTSNPN and SVGIG (reference sequence). The V end lost 4 bases, the J end lost 1 base, and 14 bases lay between the germline ends. The CDR3 has 15 residues. The CDR3 protein is CAWKVSGISYNEQFF. Here the CDR3 DNA reads TGTGCCTGGAAAGTTTCGGGGATTTCCTACAATGAGCAGTTCTTC.

Only a few counts were recorded for this clone. The rearrangement joins TRBV6-1 to TRBJ1-3, with TRBD1 matching over 11 bases. With 4 bases clipped from V and 0 bases from J, the junction kept 2 bases outside the gene matches. The CDR3 is made up of 16 amino acids. The V gene's germline CDR1 is MNHNS and CDR2 SASEGT. The DNA of the CDR3 is TGTGCCAGCAGTGCCGGGACAGGGGGCTCTGGAAACACCATATATTTT. Its protein is CASSAGTGGSGNTIYF.

The CDR3 is CASSPYGRAISLYEQYF. For the CDR3, the DNA is TGTGCCAGCTCACCTTACGGGAGGGCGATCTCCCTCTACGAGCAGTACTTC. The rearrangement joins TRBV18 to TRBJ2-7; 8 positions agree with TRBD2. The CDR3 is 17 amino acids. Germline assignment: CDR1 KGHSH and CDR2 LQKENI. The V gene end was trimmed by 3 bases and the J gene end by 3 bases; junction bases not matched to a gene: 13. The variable domain in full, completed from reference TRBV18 and TRBJ2-7, reads NAGVMQNPRHLVRRRGQEARLRCSPMKGHSHVYWYRQLPEEGLKFMVYLQKENIIDESGMPKERFSAEFPKEGPSILRIQQVVRGDSAAYFCASSPYGRAISLYEQYFGPGTRLTVT.

V and J are TRBV7-2 and TRBJ1-2; unclear D gene. The CDR3 has 12 amino acids. V was clipped by 9 bases and J by 4 bases, with 12 bases between them. Germline-derived CDR1 and CDR2 are SGHTA and FQGNSA. This CDR3 reads CARSRGGYGYTF. The CDR3 bases are TGTGCCAGGAGCCGAGGCGGCTATGGCTACACCTTC. The full variable domain, in which reference TRBV7-2 and TRBJ1-2 provide the parts outside the CDR3, is GAGVSQSPSNKVTEKGKDVELRCDPISGHTALYWYRQSLGQGLEFLIYFQGNSAPDKSGLPSDRFSAERTGGSVSTLTIQRTQQEDSAVYLCARSRGGYGYTFGSGTRLTVV.

The chain uses TRBV6-4 and TRBJ2-1; TRBD2 matches 9 bases. Per the germline V gene, CDR1 is MRHNA and CDR2 is SNTAGT. V shed 9 bases, J shed 8 bases, and the junction held 17 bases outside the gene matches. The CDR3 length is 16 residues. This CDR3 reads CARPDGKGGRVHEQFF. The CDR3 DNA reads as TGTGCCAGACCCGACGGAAAAGGCGGGAGGGTCCATGAGCAGTTCTTC.

The V and J genes are TRBV5-1 and TRBJ2-1; D is ambiguous. CDR1 and CDR2 from the germline V gene are SGHRS and YFSETQ. The germline V and J ends were trimmed by 2 bases and 8 bases, with 14 bases remaining between them. CDR3 length equals 14 residues. The CDR3 protein is CASSFGGSSDEQFF. The CDR3 nucleotides are TGCGCCAGCAGCTTTGGTGGCAGTTCCGATGAGCAGTTCTTC.

V and J are TRBV6-6 and TRBJ2-1; 7 bases line up with TRBD2. The J segment lost 9 bases and the V segment lost 5 bases, leaving 7 bases of the junction unmatched. CDR1 is MNHNY and CDR2 is SVGAGI in the germline V gene (reference sequence). This CDR3 spans 13 amino acids. CDR3 loop: CASSGGGRGEQFF. In DNA form, the CDR3 reads TGTGCCAGCAGTGGGGGAGGGAGGGGTGAGCAGTTCTTC.

In this sample, this clone turned up once. The CDR3 DNA follows: TGTGCCAGCAGCTACAGGGCCCTGGGCGGTGGCTACACCTTC. Translation: CASSYRALGGGYTF. This chain uses TRBV9 with TRBJ1-2; D perhaps matches TRBD1 (6 bases). V was clipped by 4 bases and J by 7 bases, with 17 bases between them. There are 14 residues in the CDR3. CDR1 is SGDLS, CDR2 YYNGEE, per germline.

The chain is built from TRBV6-5 and TRBJ1-3; D unclear. CDR1 MNHEY and CDR2 SVGAGI come from the germline V gene. Trimming left V 6 bases short and J 3 bases short, with 9 bases between. This CDR3 has 13 amino acids. In nucleotides, the CDR3 is TGTGCCAGCAGCTATACGGGTGGAAACACCATATATTTT. This encodes CASSYTGGNTIYF.

This clone was seen just once. The chain joins TRBV28 to TRBJ2-7; D possibly corresponds to TRBD1 (5 bases). The germline CDR1 and CDR2 sequences are MDHEN and SYDVKM. This CDR3 comprises 13 residues. Trimming stripped 6 bases from V and 6 bases from J, with 15 bases between. The CDR3 sequence: CASSLRAFAEQYF. The CDR3 bases are TGTGCCAGCAGCCTCAGGGCTTTTGCCGAGCAGTACTTC.

The chain is built from TRBV9 and TRBJ1-2; the D is unclear. There are 15 residues in the CDR3. V shed 0 bases and J shed 0 bases, with 9 bases lying between them. Looked up from germline, CDR1 is SGDLS and CDR2 is YYNGEE. In nucleotides, the CDR3 is TGTGCCAGCAGCGTAGGAGGAGGAGCTAACTATGGCTACACCTTC. The encoded protein is CASSVGGGANYGYTF.

The chain combines TRBV29-1 with TRBJ1-5; TRBD1 matches 9 bases. Germline V lookup: CDR1 SQVTM, CDR2 ANQGSEA. This CDR3 region has 14 residues. With 6 bases clipped from V and 4 bases from J, the junction kept 7 bases outside the gene matches. CDR3 protein: CSVVMTGGNQPQHF. In DNA form, the CDR3 reads TGCAGCGTCGTTATGACAGGGGGGAATCAGCCCCAGCATTTT.

The chain recombines TRBV5-1 with TRBJ1-2, with D perhaps TRBD1 (5 bases). Germline V gene sequence: CDR1 SGHRS, CDR2 YFSETQ. The CDR3 length is 14 residues. Trimming took 0 bases from V and 7 from J, leaving 13 bases between them. The CDR3 DNA reads TGCGCCAGCAGCTTGGTTTCTGGGGGGTCTGGCTACACCTTC. The encoded protein is CASSLVSGGSGYTF.

This rearrangement joins TRBV29-1 to TRBJ2-2; no definite D call. The CDR3 sequence is 13 residues long. Trimming left V 4 bases short and J 2 bases short, with 8 bases between. Germline lookup yields CDR1 SQVTM and CDR2 ANQGSEA. Written as DNA, the CDR3 is TGCAGCGTTGCTCACAGCAACACCGGGGAGCTGTTTTTT. Translating it yields CSVAHSNTGELFF.

The rearrangement links TRBV7-9 to TRBJ2-3, with a possible D match to TRBD1 (6 bases). Germline V CDR1 and CDR2: SEHNR, FQNEAQ (reference sequence). V was pared by 6 bases and J by 4 bases, with 11 bases between. The CDR3 totals 13 residues. CDR3: CASRMGAADTQYF. The CDR3, as DNA: TGTGCCAGCAGGATGGGGGCTGCAGATACGCAGTATTTT. Filled out from reference TRBV7-9 and TRBJ2-3, the complete variable domain reads DTGVSQNPRHKITKRGQNVTFRCDPISEHNRLYWYRQTLGQGPEFLTYFQNEAQLEKSRLLSDRFSAERPKGSFSTLEIQRTEQGDSAMYLCASRMGAADTQYFGPGTRLTVL.

The chain carries TRBV19 and TRBJ2-7, with TRBD2 matching over 10 bases. V dropped 6 bases and J dropped 2; count of bases not matched to a gene: 7. The germline V gene has CDR1 LNHDA and CDR2 SQIVND (reference sequence). CDR3 size: 15 residues. In nucleotides, the CDR3 is TGTGCCAGTAGCTCTATAGCGGGAGGTGCCTACGAGCAGTACTTC. It is translated as CASSSIAGGAYEQYF.

This clone was recorded once. DNA of the CDR3: TGTGCCAGCAGTTTACTAGCGGGGGGCCGGATTGAGCAGTTCTTC. Its protein is CASSLLAGGRIEQFF. V and J are TRBV28 and TRBJ2-1, with 11 bases identical to TRBD2. Germline CDR1 reads MDHEN; CDR2 reads SYDVKM. The CDR3 totals 15 residues. J gave up 9 bases and V 2 bases, and 6 bases lay outside the gene matches.

J is TRBJ2-2 and V is TRBV27; TRBD2 matches 7 bases. This CDR3 region has 14 residues. The germline gives CDR1 MNHEY, CDR2 SMNVEV (reference sequence). Trimming cost V 7 bases and J 5 bases; bases outside gene matches: 7. The CDR3, as DNA: TGTGCCAGCATGCCGGGAGCGGGAACCGGGGAGCTGTTTTTT. As protein: CASMPGAGTGELFF.